This T cell receptor beta chain was sequenced during a study of shared clonotypes between healthy human individuals. As for the study in general: Three plates each covered CD4 naive and memory; CD8 naive two, CD8 memory one. The study, taken as a whole, reports: Collection of samples was limited to blood; tissue repertoires likely differ.

This CDR3 contains 15 residues. Germline assignment: CDR1 SGHAT and CDR2 FQNNGV. Unmatched junction bases numbered 7, after V lost 5 bases and J lost 5 bases. Profiled with immunoSEQ multiplex PCR; TCRdb holds only in-frame clones, not every one. The sample records roughly 410,000 clones, about 96% being singletons. As regards this clone: Its target is unknown.

The origin of this receptor is a man aged 30-40 years in good health. This chain joins TRBV11-2 and TRBJ2-2; TRBD1 agrees at 8 bases. Material: memory CD8+ T cells sorted from blood. Noted subset: CD45RO+ cells pooled with CCR7-negative TemRA cells. In DNA form, the CDR3 reads TGTGCCAGCAGCCCGGACAGGGTTGGGACCGGGGAGCTGTTTTTT. This sequence encodes CASSPDRVGTGELFF.